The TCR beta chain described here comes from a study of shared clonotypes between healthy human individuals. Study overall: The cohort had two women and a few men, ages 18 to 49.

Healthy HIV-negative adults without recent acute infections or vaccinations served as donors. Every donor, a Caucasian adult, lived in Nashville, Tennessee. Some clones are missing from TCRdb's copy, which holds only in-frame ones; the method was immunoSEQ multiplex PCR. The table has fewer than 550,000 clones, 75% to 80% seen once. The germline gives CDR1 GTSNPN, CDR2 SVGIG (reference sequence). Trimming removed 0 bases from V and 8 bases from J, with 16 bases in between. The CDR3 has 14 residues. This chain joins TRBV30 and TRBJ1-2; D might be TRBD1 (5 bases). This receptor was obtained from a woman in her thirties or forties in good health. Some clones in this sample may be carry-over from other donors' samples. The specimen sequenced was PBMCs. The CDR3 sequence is CAWSVHQGRDGYTF. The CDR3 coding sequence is TGTGCCTGGAGTGTACACCAGGGAAGGGACGGCTACACCTTC.